Described below is a single T cell receptor beta chain sequence and its context. The antigen is undetermined. This entry comes from a study of cytomegalovirus exposure and HLA in healthy donors. Whole-study findings and limits: Reportedly, cytomegalovirus status was diagnosed with high sensitivity and specificity. The tendency of first-cohort TCR clusters to co-occur in the approximately 110 validation repertoires was identified by a subsequent analysis. While the bulk of TCR sequences proved rare, some public TCRs turned up in many donors.

Assay: immunoSEQ multiplex PCR; the TCRdb copy retains only in-frame clones and omits some. The table lists a few hundred thousand clones, around 87% of them singletons. The origin of this receptor is a woman younger than 35 in good health and CMV-seronegative. Sequencing was performed on PBMCs.

The CDR3 reads CASSQDVVQGAGEKLFF. DNA for the CDR3: TGTGCCAGCAGCCAAGATGTCGTCCAGGGGGCAGGAGAAAAACTGTTTTTT. The chain carries TRBV4-2 and TRBJ1-4, with 8 bases matching TRBD1. Germline trimming cut 0 bases from V and 8 bases from J; bases unmatched to any gene: 11. The CDR3 is made up of 17 amino acids. Germline-derived CDR1 and CDR2 are LGHNA and YNFKEQ.